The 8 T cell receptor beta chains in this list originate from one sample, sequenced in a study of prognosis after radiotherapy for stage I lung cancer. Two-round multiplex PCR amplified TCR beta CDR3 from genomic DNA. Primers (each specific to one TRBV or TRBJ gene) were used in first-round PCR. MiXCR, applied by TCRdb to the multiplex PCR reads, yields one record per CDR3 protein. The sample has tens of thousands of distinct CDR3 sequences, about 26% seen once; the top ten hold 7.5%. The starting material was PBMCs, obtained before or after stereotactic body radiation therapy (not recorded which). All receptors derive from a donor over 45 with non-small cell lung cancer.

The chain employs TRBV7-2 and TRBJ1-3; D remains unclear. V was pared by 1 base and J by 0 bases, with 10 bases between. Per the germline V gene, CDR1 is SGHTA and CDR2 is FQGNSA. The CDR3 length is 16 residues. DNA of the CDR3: TGTGCCAGCAGCTTAGTGAGGACCAACTCTGGAAACACCATATATTTT. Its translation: CASSLVRTNSGNTIYF.

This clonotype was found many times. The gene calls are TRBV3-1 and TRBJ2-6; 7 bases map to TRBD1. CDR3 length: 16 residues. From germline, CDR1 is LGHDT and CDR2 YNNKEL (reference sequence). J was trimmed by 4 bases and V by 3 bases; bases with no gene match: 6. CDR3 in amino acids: CASSQPTGTGANVLTF. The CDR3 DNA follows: TGTGCCAGCAGCCAGCCGACAGGGACCGGGGCCAACGTCCTGACTTTC.

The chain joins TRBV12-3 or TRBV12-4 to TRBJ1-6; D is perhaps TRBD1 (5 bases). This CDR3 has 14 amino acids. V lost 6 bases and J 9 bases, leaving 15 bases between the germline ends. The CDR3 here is CASSHLRRGSPLHF. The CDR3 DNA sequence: TGTGCCAGCAGCCACCTCCGGAGGGGTTCACCCCTCCACTTT.

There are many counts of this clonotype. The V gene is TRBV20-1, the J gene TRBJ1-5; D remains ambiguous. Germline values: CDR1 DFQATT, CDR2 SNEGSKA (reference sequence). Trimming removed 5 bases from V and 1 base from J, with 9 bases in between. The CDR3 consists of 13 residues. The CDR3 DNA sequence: TGCAGTGCTGCCATCCCAAGCAATCAGCCCCAGCATTTT. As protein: CSAAIPSNQPQHF.

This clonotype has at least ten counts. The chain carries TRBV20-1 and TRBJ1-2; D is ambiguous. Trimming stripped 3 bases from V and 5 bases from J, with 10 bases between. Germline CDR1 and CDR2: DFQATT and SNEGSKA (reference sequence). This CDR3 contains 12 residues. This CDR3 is CSASKLKYGYTF. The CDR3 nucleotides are TGCAGTGCTAGTAAGTTGAAGTATGGCTACACCTTC.

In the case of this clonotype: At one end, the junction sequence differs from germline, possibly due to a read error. CDR3 in DNA: TGTGCCGGCAGGACTTTAGTACAGGGGCTCTATGGCTACACCTTC. Translated: CAGRTLVQGLYGYTF. The chain joins TRBV27 to TRBJ1-2, with 7 positions matching TRBD1. The CDR3 covers 15 residues. Germline-derived CDR1 and CDR2 are MNHEY and SMNVEV (reference sequence).

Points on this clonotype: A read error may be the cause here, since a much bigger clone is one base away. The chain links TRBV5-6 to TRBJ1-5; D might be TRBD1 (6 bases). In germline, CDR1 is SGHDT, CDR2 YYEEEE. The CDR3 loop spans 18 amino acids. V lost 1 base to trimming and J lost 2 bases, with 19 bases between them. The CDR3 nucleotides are TGTGCCAGCAGCTTGTCCCTATTTGGGGGCGCCGGCAATCAGCCCCAGCATTTT. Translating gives CASSLSLFGGAGNQPQHF.

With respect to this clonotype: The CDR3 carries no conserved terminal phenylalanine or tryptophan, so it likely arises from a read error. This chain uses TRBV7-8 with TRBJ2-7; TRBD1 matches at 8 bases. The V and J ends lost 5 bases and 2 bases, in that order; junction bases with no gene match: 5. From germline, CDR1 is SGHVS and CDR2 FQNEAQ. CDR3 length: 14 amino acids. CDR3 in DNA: TGTGCCAGCAGCGTTCGACAGGGGCCCTACGAGCAGTACCTC. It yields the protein CASSVRQGPYEQYL.